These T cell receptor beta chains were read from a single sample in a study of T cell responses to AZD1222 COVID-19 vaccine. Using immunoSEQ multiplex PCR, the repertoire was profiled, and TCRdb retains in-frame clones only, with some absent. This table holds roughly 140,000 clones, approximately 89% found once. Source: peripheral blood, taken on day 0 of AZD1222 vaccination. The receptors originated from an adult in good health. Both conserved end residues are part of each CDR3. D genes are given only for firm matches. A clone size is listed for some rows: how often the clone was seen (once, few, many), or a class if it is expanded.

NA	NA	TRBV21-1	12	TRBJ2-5	TGTGCCAGCAGGTTTAGTCTTTGGACCCAGTACTTC	CASRFSLWTQYF
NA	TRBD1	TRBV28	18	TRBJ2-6	TGTGCCAGCAAAATTGGACAGGGGGTTAAGGCTGGGGCCAACGTCCTGACTTTC	CASKIGQGVKAGANVLTF
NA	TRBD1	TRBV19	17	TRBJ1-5	TGTGCCAGTAGTGTAGACAGGGGGCGTGGGCTAAATCAGCCCCAGCATTTT	CASSVDRGRGLNQPQHF
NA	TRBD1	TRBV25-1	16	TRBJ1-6	TGTGCCAGCAGGCCGGGGGACAGCTCCTATAATTCACCCCTCCACTTT	CASRPGDSSYNSPLHF
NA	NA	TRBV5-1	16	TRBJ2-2	TGCGCCAGCAGCTCTGGATTCACAGGGCCTGGCGGGGAGCTGTTTTTT	CASSSGFTGPGGELFF
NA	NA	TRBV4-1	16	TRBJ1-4	TGCGCCAGCAGCCAAGGAACACTTACAACTAATGAAAAACTGTTTTTT	CASSQGTLTTNEKLFF
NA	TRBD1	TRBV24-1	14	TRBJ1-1	TGTGCCACCAGTGATTTCACAGGGGTTACTGAAGCTTTCTTT	CATSDFTGVTEAFF
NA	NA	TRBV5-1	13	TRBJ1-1	TGCGCCAGCAGGGAAACAGGGAACACTGAAGCTTTCTTT	CASRETGNTEAFF
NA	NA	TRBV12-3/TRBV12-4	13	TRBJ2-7	TGTGCCAGCAAAAGAGGAGGAACCTACGAGCAGTACTTC	CASKRGGTYEQYF
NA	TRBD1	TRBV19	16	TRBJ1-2	TGTGCCAGTAGTATTGGCTTAGGGGACAGGTACTATGGCTACACCTTC	CASSIGLGDRYYGYTF
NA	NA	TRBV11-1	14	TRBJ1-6	TGTGCCAGCAGCCCGAGACAGGCCAATTCACCCCTCCACTTT	CASSPRQANSPLHF
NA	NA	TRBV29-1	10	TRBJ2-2	TGCAGCGTCCTCACCGGGGAGCTGTTTTTT	CSVLTGELFF
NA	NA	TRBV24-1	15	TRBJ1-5	TGTGCCACCGGGTCCAGCCCTAGCGGGGGGAAACCCCAGCATTTT	CATGSSPSGGKPQHF
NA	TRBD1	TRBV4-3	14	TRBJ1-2	TGCGCCAGCAGCCGACTAAGACAGGGCGGCGGCTACACCTTC	CASSRLRQGGGYTF
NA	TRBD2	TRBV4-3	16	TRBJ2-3	TGCGCCAGCAGCCATTGGACTAGCGGGATAGAGGATACGCAGTATTTT	CASSHWTSGIEDTQYF
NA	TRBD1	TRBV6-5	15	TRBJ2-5	TGTGCCAGCAGTTACGGCGACAGGGGTTGGGAGACCCAGTACTTC	CASSYGDRGWETQYF
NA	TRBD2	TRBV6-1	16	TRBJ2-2	TGTGCCAGCAGTGAGATAGCGGGGAGGAACACCGGGGAGCTGTTTTTT	CASSEIAGRNTGELFF
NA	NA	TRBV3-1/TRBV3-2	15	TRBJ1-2	TGTGCCAGCAGCCCTCCACCGGACCATTCTTATGGCTACACCTTC	CASSPPPDHSYGYTF
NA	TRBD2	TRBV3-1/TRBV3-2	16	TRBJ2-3	TGTGCCAGCAGCCAAGATCAGCGGGAGCCCACAGATACGCAGTATTTT	CASSQDQREPTDTQYF
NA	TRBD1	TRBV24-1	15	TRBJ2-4	TGTGCCACCAGTGATCCGGGACAGGGGACGGACATTCAGTACTTC	CATSDPGQGTDIQYF
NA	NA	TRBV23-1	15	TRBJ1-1	TGCGCCAGCAGTCAATTCGGGGGGAAGAGGACTGAAGCTTTCTTT	CASSQFGGKRTEAFF
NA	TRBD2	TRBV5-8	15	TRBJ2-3	TGTGCCAGCAGCTTGGGGGGCGGGAGGATGGATACGCAGTATTTT	CASSLGGGRMDTQYF
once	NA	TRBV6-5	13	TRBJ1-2	TGTGCCAGCAGACCTACAGGGAGTTATGGCTACACCTTC	CASRPTGSYGYTF